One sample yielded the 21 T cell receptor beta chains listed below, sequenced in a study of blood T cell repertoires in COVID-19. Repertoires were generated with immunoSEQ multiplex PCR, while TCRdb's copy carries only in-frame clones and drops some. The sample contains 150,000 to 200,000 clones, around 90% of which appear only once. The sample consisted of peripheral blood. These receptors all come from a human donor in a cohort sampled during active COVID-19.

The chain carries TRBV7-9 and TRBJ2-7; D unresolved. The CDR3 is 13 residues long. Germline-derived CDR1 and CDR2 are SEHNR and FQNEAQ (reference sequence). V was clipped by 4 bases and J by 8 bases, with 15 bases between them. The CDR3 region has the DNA TGTGCCAGCAGCTCTCCGGAACAGAGAAAGCAGTACTTC. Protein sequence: CASSSPEQRKQYF.

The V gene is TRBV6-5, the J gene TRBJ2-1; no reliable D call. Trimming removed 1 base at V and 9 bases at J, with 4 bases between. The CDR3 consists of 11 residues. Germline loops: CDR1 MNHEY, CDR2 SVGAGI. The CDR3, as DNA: TGTGCCAGCAGTTACTTCGGTGAGCAGTTCTTC. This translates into CASSYFGEQFF.

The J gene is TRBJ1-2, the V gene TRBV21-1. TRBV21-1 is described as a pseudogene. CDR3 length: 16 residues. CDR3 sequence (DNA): TGTGCCAGCAGCACAGAGGGTGGGGATACGGGCTATGGCTACACCTTC. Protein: CASSTEGGDTGYGYTF.

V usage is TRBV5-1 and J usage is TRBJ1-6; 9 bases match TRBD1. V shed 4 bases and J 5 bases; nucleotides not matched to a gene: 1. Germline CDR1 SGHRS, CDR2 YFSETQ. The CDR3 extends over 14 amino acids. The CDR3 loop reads CASSRTGDNSPLHF. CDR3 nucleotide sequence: TGCGCCAGCAGCAGGACAGGGGATAATTCACCCCTCCACTTT.

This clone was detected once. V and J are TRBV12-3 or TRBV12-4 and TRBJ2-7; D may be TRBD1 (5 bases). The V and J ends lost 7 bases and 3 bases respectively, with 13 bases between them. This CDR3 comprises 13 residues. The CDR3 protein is CASTPGDSYEQYF. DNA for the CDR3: TGTGCCAGCACCCCAGGAGACAGCTACGAGCAGTACTTC.

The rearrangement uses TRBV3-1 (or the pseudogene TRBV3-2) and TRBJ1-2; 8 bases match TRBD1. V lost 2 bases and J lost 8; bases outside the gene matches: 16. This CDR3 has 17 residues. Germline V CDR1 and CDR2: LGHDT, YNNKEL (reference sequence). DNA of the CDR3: TGTGCCAGCAGCCAATACCTAGGACAGGGAGGAGGTTGGGGCTACACCTTC. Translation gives CASSQYLGQGGGWGYTF.

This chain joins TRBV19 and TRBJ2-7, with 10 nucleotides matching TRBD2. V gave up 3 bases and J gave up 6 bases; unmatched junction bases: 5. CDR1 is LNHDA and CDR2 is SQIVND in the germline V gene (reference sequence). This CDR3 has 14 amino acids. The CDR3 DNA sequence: TGTGCCAGTAGTATCGCAGCGGGGGGGCGCGAGCAGTACTTC. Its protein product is CASSIAAGGREQYF.

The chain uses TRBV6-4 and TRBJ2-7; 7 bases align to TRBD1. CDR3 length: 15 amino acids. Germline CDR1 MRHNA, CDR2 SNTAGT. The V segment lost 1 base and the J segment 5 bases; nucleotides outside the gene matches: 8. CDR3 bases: TGTGCCAGCAGTGACTACCGGGACAGTGACCACGAGCAGTACTTC. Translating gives CASSDYRDSDHEQYF.

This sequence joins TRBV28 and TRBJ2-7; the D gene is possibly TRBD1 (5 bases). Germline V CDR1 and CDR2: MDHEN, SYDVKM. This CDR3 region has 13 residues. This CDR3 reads CSFDGAVPHEQYF. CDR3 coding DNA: TGTTCTTTTGATGGGGCAGTTCCCCACGAGCAGTACTTC.

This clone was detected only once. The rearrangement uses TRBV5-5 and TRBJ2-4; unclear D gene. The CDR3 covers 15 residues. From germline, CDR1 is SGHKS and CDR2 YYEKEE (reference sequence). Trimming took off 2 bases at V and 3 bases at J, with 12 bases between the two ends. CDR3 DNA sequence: TGTGCCAGCAGCTTTGCAGCCCCGGGCAAAAACATTCAGTACTTC. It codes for CASSFAAPGKNIQYF.

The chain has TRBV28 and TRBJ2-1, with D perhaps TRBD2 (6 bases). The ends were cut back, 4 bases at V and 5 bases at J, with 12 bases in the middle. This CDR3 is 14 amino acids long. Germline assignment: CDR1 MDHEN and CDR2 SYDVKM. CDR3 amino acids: CASSSRTNDNEQFF. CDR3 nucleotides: TGTGCCAGCAGTTCCCGGACTAACGACAATGAGCAGTTCTTC.

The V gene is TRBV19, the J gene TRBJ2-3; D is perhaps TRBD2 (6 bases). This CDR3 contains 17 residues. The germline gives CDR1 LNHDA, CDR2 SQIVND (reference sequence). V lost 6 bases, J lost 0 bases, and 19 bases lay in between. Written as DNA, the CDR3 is TGTGCCAGTAGCCTTTGGGGCGGGACGTCAAGCACAGATACGCAGTATTTT. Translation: CASSLWGGTSSTDTQYF.

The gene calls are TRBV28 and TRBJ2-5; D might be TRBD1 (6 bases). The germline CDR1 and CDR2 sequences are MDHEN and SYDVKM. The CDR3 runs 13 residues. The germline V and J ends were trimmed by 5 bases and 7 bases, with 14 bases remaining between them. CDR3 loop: CASSPRGYGTQYF. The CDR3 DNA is TGTGCCAGCAGTCCCAGGGGTTATGGGACCCAGTACTTC.

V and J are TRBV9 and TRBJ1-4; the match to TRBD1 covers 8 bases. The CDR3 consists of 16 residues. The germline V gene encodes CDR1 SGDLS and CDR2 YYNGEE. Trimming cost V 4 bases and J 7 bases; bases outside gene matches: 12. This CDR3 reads CASSPTLQGGGEKLFF. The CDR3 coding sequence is TGTGCCAGCAGCCCTACTCTACAGGGGGGGGGTGAAAAACTGTTTTTT.

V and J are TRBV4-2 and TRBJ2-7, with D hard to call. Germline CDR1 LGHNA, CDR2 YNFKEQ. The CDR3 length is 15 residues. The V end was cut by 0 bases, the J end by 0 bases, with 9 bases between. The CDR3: CASSQDQVSSYEQYF. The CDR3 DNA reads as TGTGCCAGCAGCCAAGATCAGGTGAGCTCCTACGAGCAGTACTTC.

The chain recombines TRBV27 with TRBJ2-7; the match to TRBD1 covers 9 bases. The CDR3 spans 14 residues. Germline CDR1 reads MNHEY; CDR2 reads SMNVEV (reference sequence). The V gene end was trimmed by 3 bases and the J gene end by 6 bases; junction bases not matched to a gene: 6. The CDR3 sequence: CASSLDRGVREQYF. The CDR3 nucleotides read TGTGCCAGCAGTTTGGACAGGGGCGTTCGCGAGCAGTACTTC.

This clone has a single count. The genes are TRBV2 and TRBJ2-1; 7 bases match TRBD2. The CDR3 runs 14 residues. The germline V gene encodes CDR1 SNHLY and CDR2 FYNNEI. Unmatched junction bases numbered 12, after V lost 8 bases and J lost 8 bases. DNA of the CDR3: TGTGCCAGCTCGGTGGTAGCGGGTAATGATGAGCAGTTCTTC. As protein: CASSVVAGNDEQFF.

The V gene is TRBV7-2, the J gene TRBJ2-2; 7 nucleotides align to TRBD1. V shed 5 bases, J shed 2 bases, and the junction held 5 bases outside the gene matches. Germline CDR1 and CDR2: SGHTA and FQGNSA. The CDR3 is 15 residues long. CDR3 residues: CASSNYRGNTGELFF. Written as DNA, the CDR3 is TGTGCCAGCAGCAACTACAGGGGAAACACCGGGGAGCTGTTTTTT.

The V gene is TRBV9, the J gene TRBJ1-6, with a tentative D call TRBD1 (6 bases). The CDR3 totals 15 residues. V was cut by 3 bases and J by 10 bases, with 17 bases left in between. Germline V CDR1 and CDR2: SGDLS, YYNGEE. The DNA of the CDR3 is TGTGCCAGCAGCGCTGTACAGGGCGGTGGCTCACCCCTCCACTTT. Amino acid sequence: CASSAVQGGGSPLHF.

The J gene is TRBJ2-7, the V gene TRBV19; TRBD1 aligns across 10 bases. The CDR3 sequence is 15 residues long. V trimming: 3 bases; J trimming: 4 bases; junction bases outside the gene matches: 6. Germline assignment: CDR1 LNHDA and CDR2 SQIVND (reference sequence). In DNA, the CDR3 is TGTGCCAGTAGTATGTCCGGGACAGGGGTGTACGAGCAGTACTTC. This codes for CASSMSGTGVYEQYF.

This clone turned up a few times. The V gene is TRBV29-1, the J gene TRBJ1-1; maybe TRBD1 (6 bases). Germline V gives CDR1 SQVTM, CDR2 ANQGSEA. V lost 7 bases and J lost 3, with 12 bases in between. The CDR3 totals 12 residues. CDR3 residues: CSAYRADTEAFF. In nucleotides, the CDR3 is TGCAGCGCTTACAGGGCGGACACTGAAGCTTTCTTT.